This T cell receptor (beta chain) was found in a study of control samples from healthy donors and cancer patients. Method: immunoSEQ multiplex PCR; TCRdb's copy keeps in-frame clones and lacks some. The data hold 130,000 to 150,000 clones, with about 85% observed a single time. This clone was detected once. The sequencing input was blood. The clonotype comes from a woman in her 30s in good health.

In DNA, the CDR3 is TGTGCCAGCTGTCTGGCGTTCCTCAACGAGCAGTTCTTC. It codes for CASCLAFLNEQFF. V gene TRBV6-5 combines with J gene TRBJ2-1, with unresolved D. Trimming cost V 8 bases and J 10 bases, with 18 bases left between them. The V gene's germline CDR1 is MNHEY and CDR2 SVGAGI. This CDR3 comprises 13 residues.